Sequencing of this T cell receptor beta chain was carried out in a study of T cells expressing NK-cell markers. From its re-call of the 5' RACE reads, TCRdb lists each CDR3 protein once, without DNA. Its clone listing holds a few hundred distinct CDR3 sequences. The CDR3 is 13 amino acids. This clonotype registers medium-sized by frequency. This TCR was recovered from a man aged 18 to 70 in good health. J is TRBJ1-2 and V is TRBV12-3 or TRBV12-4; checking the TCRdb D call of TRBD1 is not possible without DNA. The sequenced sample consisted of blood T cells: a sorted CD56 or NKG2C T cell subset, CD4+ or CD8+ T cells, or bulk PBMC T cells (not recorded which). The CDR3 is CASSTGTGDGYTF.